One sample yielded the 7 T cell receptor beta chains listed below, sequenced in a study of CD8+ T cells in alopecia areata (dated by TCRdb to the late 2010s). The time point tag for this specimen amounts to: less than five weeks on oral tofacitinib. The sample's treatment or condition label, in plain terms: oral pan-JAK inhibitor, 5-10 mg twice daily. Library preparation was by the immunoSEQ multiplex PCR assay. RNA was extracted from all samples and reverse transcribed into cDNA as template for TCR sequencing. Imported from immuneACCESS, the table was reduced by TCRdb to in-frame sequences with V and J called. These copies leave out some clones; in studies compared against another copy, an unresolved V gene accounts for under half, and the cause of the remainder is not known. The sample profile shows 130,000 or so clones; about 88% of them were found once. The ten largest clones add up to less than 15% of the sample.

The sequencing here drew on CD8+ T cells sorted from blood, taken at week 4, from a patient treated with tofacitinib. These receptors all stem from a human donor with alopecia areata.

The chain uses TRBV27 and TRBJ2-2, with 8 positions matching TRBD1. The CDR3 is 14 amino acids. Trimming cost V 3 bases and J 6 bases; bases outside gene matches: 3. Germline V gives CDR1 MNHEY, CDR2 SMNVEV (reference sequence). The CDR3 loop is CASSFYRGAGELFF. The CDR3 nucleotides are TGTGCCAGCAGTTTCTACAGGGGGGCCGGGGAGCTGTTTTTT.

V is TRBV13 and J is TRBJ2-1; 8 nucleotides match TRBD1. The length of the CDR3 is 12 residues. Germline values: CDR1 PRHDT, CDR2 FYEKMQ (reference sequence). Losses at the gene ends were 7 bases for V and 12 bases for J; bases not matched to a gene: 8. This CDR3 reads CASNNQGAAQFF. DNA of the CDR3: TGTGCCAGCAACAACCAGGGGGCTGCGCAGTTCTTC. The full variable domain, its missing parts supplied by reference TRBV13 and TRBJ2-1, is AAGVIQSPRHLIKEKRETATLKCYPIPRHDTVYWYQQGPGQDPQFLISFYEKMQSDKGSIPDRFSAQQFSDYHSELNMSSLELGDSALYFCASNNQGAAQFFGPGTRLTVL.

The J gene is TRBJ2-1, the V gene TRBV29-1, with a weak D call TRBD2 (5 bases). This CDR3 contains 10 residues. V dropped 4 bases and J dropped 8 bases, with 6 bases sitting between them. CDR1 is SQVTM, CDR2 ANQGSEA, per germline. For the CDR3, the DNA is TGCAGCGTTGTCGGGGATGAGCAGTTCTTC. This sequence encodes CSVVGDEQFF.

The chain uses TRBV2 and TRBJ2-7; D possibly corresponds to TRBD2 (6 bases). V lost 11 bases and J 0 bases, leaving 17 bases between the germline ends. The CDR3 length is 14 residues. Germline-derived CDR1 and CDR2 are SNHLY and FYNNEI. The CDR3 DNA follows: TGTGCCTCCCATCCGGGACTGAACTCCTACGAGCAGTACTTC. Translated: CASHPGLNSYEQYF.

This chain joins TRBV5-4 and TRBJ2-1; D may be TRBD1 (5 bases). The V gene lost 3 bases and the J gene lost 4 bases, with 8 bases spanning the gap. The CDR3 covers 13 residues. Germline-derived CDR1 and CDR2 are SGHNT and YYREEE (reference sequence). The CDR3 nucleotides are TGTGCCAGCAGCTCGACAGAGTACAATGAGCAGTTCTTC. This encodes CASSSTEYNEQFF.

The chain employs TRBV2 and TRBJ2-1; no clear D. Between the trimmed V and J ends, which lost 7 bases and 5 bases, there was a span of 6 bases. This CDR3 has 11 amino acids. CDR1 and CDR2 (germline): SNHLY, FYNNEI. The CDR3 nucleotides read TGTGCCAGCATAAGGGACAATGAGCAGTTCTTC. This encodes CASIRDNEQFF. The full variable domain, with the rest looked up from reference TRBV2 and TRBJ2-1, is EPEVTQTPSHQVTQMGQEVILRCVPISNHLYFYWYRQILGQKVEFLVSFYNNEISEKSEIFDDQFSVERPDGSNFTLKIRSTKLEDSAMYFCASIRDNEQFFGPGTRLTVL.

J is TRBJ2-3 and V is TRBV5-6; 12 positions match TRBD2. The CDR3 covers 16 residues. V lost 3 bases, J lost 5 bases, and 7 bases stayed unmatched. Germline V CDR1 and CDR2: SGHDT, YYEEEE. The CDR3 coding sequence is TGTGCCAGCAGCTCAATGACTAGCGGGAGTATAGATACGCAGTATTTT. Its translation is CASSSMTSGSIDTQYF.